The present T cell receptor beta chain was sequenced within a study of blood T cell repertoires in COVID-19. TCRdb's table, derived via immunoSEQ multiplex PCR, lists solely in-frame clones and lacks some. The data contain around 200,000 clones, roughly 87% of them singletons. J was trimmed by 5 bases and V by 4 bases; bases with no gene match: 3. CDR1 SGHNT and CDR2 YYREEE come from the germline V gene (reference sequence). This CDR3 is built from 14 residues. This TCR derives from a woman younger than 30 who had recovered from COVID-19. The chain recombines TRBV5-4 with TRBJ2-3; 11 positions match TRBD2. Sequenced material: peripheral blood. CDR3 nucleotides: TGTGCCAGCAGCACTAGCGGGAGACGAGATACGCAGTATTTT. Its protein is CASSTSGRRDTQYF.